These 19 T cell receptor beta chains originate from one sample sequenced in a study of shared clonotypes between healthy human individuals. This table comes from immunoSEQ multiplex PCR, and its TCRdb copy is limited to in-frame clones, with some not included. This table holds 2.5 million or so clones, about 92% found once. The specimen was naive CD4+ T cells sorted from blood. Subset: CD45RA+ positively selected. These receptors came from a young man in good health.

With regard to this clone: The sample contains more than one DNA sequence encoding this CDR3. The chain combines TRBV30 with TRBJ1-1; a weak D match, TRBD1 (5 bases). The V end was cut by 0 bases, the J end by 4 bases, with 9 bases between. Germline assignment: CDR1 GTSNPN and CDR2 SVGIG (reference sequence). The CDR3 is 13 amino acids. The CDR3 loop reads CAWSVGGSTEAFF. The CDR3 DNA reads TGTGCCTGGAGTGTTGGGGGGAGCACTGAAGCTTTCTTT.

The V and J genes are TRBV30 and TRBJ1-6, with D possibly matching TRBD1 (6 bases). With 2 bases removed from V and 5 bases from J, the gap between germline ends came to 16 bases. This CDR3 has 16 residues. The germline CDR1 and CDR2 sequences are GTSNPN and SVGIG (reference sequence). CDR3 amino acids: CAWSIRSGTNNSPLHF. The CDR3 coding sequence is TGTGCCTGGAGTATCCGTTCCGGGACAAATAATTCACCCCTCCACTTT. Variable domain in full (rest from reference TRBV30 and TRBJ1-6): SQTIHQWPATLVQPVGSPLSLECTVEGTSNPNLYWYRQAAGRGLQLLFYSVGIGQISSEVPQNLSASRPQDRQFILSSKKLLLSDSGFYLCAWSIRSGTNNSPLHFGNGTRLTVT.

V is TRBV21-1 and J is TRBJ2-7; TRBD2, the D gene given by the table, was not confirmed from the DNA. TRBV21-1 has pseudogene status. The CDR3 sequence is 15 residues long. CDR3 nucleotides: TGTGCCAGCAGCAAAGAGGAGGGCAAACCCTACGAGCAGTACTTC. It yields the protein CASSKEEGKPYEQYF.

The chain combines TRBV29-1 with TRBJ1-2; tentative D call: TRBD1 (5 bases). V was trimmed by 6 bases and J by 0 bases, leaving 17 bases between them. Germline V lookup: CDR1 SQVTM, CDR2 ANQGSEA. The CDR3 contains 15 residues. CDR3 region: CSVEGRGIANYGYTF. As DNA, the CDR3 is TGCAGCGTAGAGGGACGGGGGATAGCTAACTATGGCTACACCTTC.

The V gene is TRBV30, the J gene TRBJ1-3; 8 bases match TRBD1. The length of the CDR3 is 14 residues. CDR1 and CDR2 from the germline V gene are GTSNPN and SVGIG (reference sequence). With V trimmed by 5 bases and J by 4 bases, 7 bases remained unmatched. The DNA of the CDR3 is TGTGCCTGGGGAGCAGGGGGCAAAGGAAACACCATATATTTT. Translation: CAWGAGGKGNTIYF.

In DNA form, the CDR3 reads TGTGCCAGCTCCTTTAGGGATAGGCTAGCAAACGGCTACACCTTC. Its translation is CASSFRDRLANGYTF. The genes are TRBV5-4 and TRBJ1-2; the D is unclear. The V gene lost 7 bases and the J gene lost 8 bases, with 24 bases spanning the gap. In germline, CDR1 is SGHNT, CDR2 YYREEE (reference sequence). CDR3 length equals 15 residues. Using reference TRBV5-4 and TRBJ1-2 for the parts outside the CDR3, the full variable domain is ETGVTQSPTHLIKTRGQQVTLRCSSQSGHNTVSWYQQALGQGPQFIFQYYREEENGRGNFPPRFSGLQFPNYSSELNVNALELDDSALYLCASSFRDRLANGYTFGSGTRLTVV.

V and J are TRBV2 and TRBJ1-2; TRBD1 agrees at 9 bases. The V segment lost 10 bases and the J segment 4 bases; nucleotides outside the gene matches: 7. CDR3 length equals 13 residues. From germline, CDR1 is SNHLY and CDR2 FYNNEI. The DNA for the CDR3 is TGTGCCACCCGACAGGGGGTAGGCTATGGCTACACCTTC. Amino acids: CATRQGVGYGYTF.

The CDR3 DNA is TGTGCCAGCTCACCCGGGGGCGGAAAAGGGAACACCATATATTTT. It is translated as CASSPGGGKGNTIYF. The chain has TRBV18 and TRBJ1-3, with D possibly TRBD1 on 6 matching bases. Trimming removed 3 bases from V and 7 bases from J, with 16 bases in between. The germline gives CDR1 KGHSH, CDR2 LQKENI. The CDR3 contains 15 residues.

The chain is built from TRBV6-5 and TRBJ1-1; 8 bases are shared with TRBD1. Unmatched junction bases numbered 7, after V lost 2 bases and J lost 5 bases. The CDR3 consists of 15 residues. The germline CDR1 and CDR2 sequences are MNHEY and SVGAGI. CDR3 in amino acids: CASSYQTGAGTEAFF. The CDR3 nucleotides are TGTGCCAGCAGTTACCAGACAGGGGCGGGTACTGAAGCTTTCTTT.

The sample holds one count of this clone. The chain recombines TRBV7-9 with TRBJ1-2; TRBD1 matches at 10 bases. Germline V gene data show CDR1 as SEHNR and CDR2 as FQNEAQ (reference sequence). This CDR3 is built from 16 residues. Trimming removed 2 bases from V and 3 bases from J; junction bases left unmatched: 6. CDR3 amino acids: CASSLTGTGAYYGYTF. The CDR3 DNA follows: TGTGCCAGCAGCTTAACCGGGACAGGGGCTTACTATGGCTACACCTTC.

This clone has just one count. The chain couples TRBV18 to TRBJ2-1; no clear D gene. V lost 3 bases to trimming and J lost 4 bases, with 10 bases between them. This CDR3 spans 14 amino acids. Germline assignment: CDR1 KGHSH and CDR2 LQKENI. The CDR3 nucleotides are TGTGCCAGCTCACCGTCCAGCGCGTACAATGAGCAGTTCTTC. This gives the protein CASSPSSAYNEQFF.

Comments on this clone: This specimen includes other DNA sequences encoding the same CDR3. The genes are TRBV7-2 and TRBJ2-1; 16 positions agree with TRBD2. V shed 4 bases, J shed 0 bases, and the junction held 6 bases outside the gene matches. CDR1 and CDR2 from the germline V gene are SGHTA and FQGNSA. The CDR3 sequence is 19 residues long. CDR3 amino acids: CASSSPGLAGGSSYNEQFF. CDR3 coding DNA: TGTGCCAGCAGCTCCCCGGGACTAGCGGGAGGGAGCTCCTACAATGAGCAGTTCTTC.

The gene calls are TRBV6-5 and TRBJ1-6; 8 bases are a match to TRBD1. Germline loops: CDR1 MNHEY, CDR2 SVGAGI. This CDR3 spans 15 amino acids. V shed 2 bases and J 7 bases; nucleotides not matched to a gene: 4. CDR3 DNA: TGTGCCAGCAGTTACGGACAGGGAAGGAATTCACCCCTCCACTTT. Amino acids: CASSYGQGRNSPLHF.

This chain joins TRBV10-3 and TRBJ2-3; no clear D gene. The CDR3 is 14 residues long. V dropped 8 bases and J dropped 2 bases, with 14 bases sitting between them. The germline CDR1 and CDR2 sequences are ENHRY and SYGVKD. The chain's CDR3 is CAIQAGGSTDTQYF. CDR3 DNA sequence: TGTGCCATCCAGGCCGGCGGCTCCACAGATACGCAGTATTTT.

The rearrangement links TRBV2 to TRBJ2-3; D tentatively fits TRBD1 or TRBD2 (6 bases each). Trimming removed 6 bases at V and 1 base at J, with 17 bases between. This CDR3 contains 16 residues. From germline, CDR1 is SNHLY and CDR2 FYNNEI. The CDR3 spells CASSVEGGLGTDTQYF. CDR3 coding DNA: TGTGCCAGCAGCGTTGAGGGGGGACTCGGCACAGATACGCAGTATTTT.

This clone was observed once. The chain joins TRBV30 to TRBJ1-6, with D maybe TRBD1 (5 bases). The germline gives CDR1 GTSNPN, CDR2 SVGIG (reference sequence). The germline V and J ends were trimmed by 0 bases and 5 bases, with 11 bases remaining between them. The CDR3 sequence is 15 residues long. CDR3 DNA sequence: TGTGCCTGGAGTGTAAGCTGGGGGAATAATTCACCCCTCCACTTT. This sequence encodes CAWSVSWGNNSPLHF.

This chain links TRBV18 with TRBJ1-3; a possible D gene is TRBD1 (5 bases). This CDR3 is built from 18 residues. V shed 3 bases and J shed 8 bases, with 26 bases lying between them. Germline CDR1 and CDR2: KGHSH and LQKENI. The CDR3 loop reads CASSPIAYPGREGDTIYF. As DNA, the CDR3 is TGTGCCAGCTCACCGATTGCCTATCCCGGCAGGGAAGGAGACACCATATATTTT.

In its sample, this clone was seen once. V usage is TRBV6-5 and J usage is TRBJ2-7; no clear D gene. In germline, CDR1 is MNHEY, CDR2 SVGAGI. This CDR3 is built from 14 residues. V lost 5 bases and J 6 bases, leaving 17 bases between the germline ends. The CDR3 here is CASSRASGVGEQYF. In DNA form, the CDR3 reads TGTGCCAGCAGTCGGGCATCAGGCGTCGGCGAGCAGTACTTC.

On this clone itself: The identical CDR3 is also encoded by other nucleotide sequences in the sample. The chain has TRBV10-1 and TRBJ2-7; D is unclear. This CDR3 comprises 13 residues. V was pared by 0 bases and J by 3 bases, with 6 bases between. Germline V CDR1 and CDR2: WNHNN, SYGVQD (reference sequence). The CDR3 loop is CASSESGVYEQYF. In DNA, the CDR3 is TGCGCCAGCAGTGAGTCTGGGGTCTACGAGCAGTACTTC.